This T cell receptor beta chain appears in the sequencing data of a study of blood T cell repertoires in COVID-19. The V and J ends lost 4 bases and 0 bases respectively, with 17 bases between them. This CDR3 is 16 amino acids long. The germline V gene encodes CDR1 SGHRS and CDR2 YFSETQ. Clones were sequenced by immunoSEQ multiplex PCR, and TCRdb holds only the in-frame ones, with some missing. The repertoire consists of about 160,000 clones, with about 85% occurring once and the leading ten covering about 1.2%. This chain uses TRBV5-1 with TRBJ2-7; possibly TRBD1 for D (6 bases). Input material: peripheral blood. The clonotype comes from a man between 60 and 75 years old who had recovered from COVID-19. CDR3 amino acids: CASSPDDGGSSYEQYF. CDR3 sequence (DNA): TGCGCCAGCAGCCCGGATGATGGGGGCTCCTCCTACGAGCAGTACTTC.